The next 17 T cell receptor beta chains were all read from a single sample in a study of regulatory T cells in long-lasting Graves disease. Time point meaning: newly diagnosed GD, antithyroid drugs for less than 3 months. RNA extracted from PBMCs served as the sequencing template. Researchers made TCR beta libraries by using iRepertoire HTBI primers and running Arm-PCR on CDR3 regions. TCRdb analysed the multiplex PCR reads with MiXCR anew, one entry per CDR3 protein. The data contain about 240,000 distinct CDR3 sequences, over 20% of them seen just once; the ten biggest clones take up approximately 15%. Source: peripheral blood mononuclear cells (PBMCs), taken at new diagnosis, from a patient treated with antithyroid drugs. The receptors were gathered from a female donor with Graves disease.

The sample holds many counts of this clonotype. This chain connects TRBV28 to TRBJ1-6; D not certain. CDR1 MDHEN and CDR2 SYDVKM come from the germline V gene. The CDR3 covers 14 residues. Trimming cost V 1 base and J 6 bases, with 7 bases left between them. CDR3 DNA sequence: TGTGCCAGCAGTTTATTCTCGGCTAATTCACCCCTCCACTTT. Protein: CASSLFSANSPLHF.

Points on this clonotype: A far larger clone is one base from this, pointing to a likely read error. The chain has TRBV7-9 and TRBJ2-4; a weak D match, TRBD2 (5 bases). Trimming pared 0 bases from V and 13 bases from J, leaving 16 bases between. This CDR3 contains 14 residues. CDR1 SEHNR and CDR2 FQNEAQ come from the germline V gene (reference sequence). This chain's CDR3 is CASSLAGSSYGQYF. DNA of the CDR3: TGTGCCAGCAGCTTAGCAGGGAGCTCCTACGGGCAGTACTTC.

The gene calls are TRBV4-1 and TRBJ1-2; TRBD1 agrees at 9 bases. V lost 3 bases to trimming and J lost 5 bases; unmatched junction nucleotides: 10. This CDR3 is built from 16 residues. Germline lookup yields CDR1 MGHRA and CDR2 YSYEKL. CDR3 sequence (DNA): TGCGCCAGCAGCCAGGACTTACAGGGGGCAGGGTATGGCTACACCTTC. Protein sequence: CASSQDLQGAGYGYTF.

The table lists this clonotype with a few counts. The chain is built from TRBV4-2 and TRBJ2-3; D is perhaps TRBD1 (7 bases). This CDR3 has 15 residues. The V and J ends lost 1 base and 3 bases respectively, with 11 bases between them. In germline, CDR1 is LGHNA, CDR2 YNFKEQ. The chain's CDR3 is CASSQVEGQTDTQYF. The CDR3 DNA is TGTGCCAGCAGCCAAGTGGAGGGACAGACAGATACGCAGTATTTT.

V usage is TRBV7-3 and J usage is TRBJ2-2, with D unresolved. The CDR3 runs to 13 residues. V was trimmed by 5 bases and J by 5 bases, leaving 9 bases between them. The germline V gene has CDR1 SGHTA and CDR2 FQGTGA. CDR3 sequence reads: CASSPRVTGELFF. In DNA, the CDR3 is TGTGCCAGCAGCCCCCGCGTGACCGGGGAGCTGTTTTTT.

This clonotype has a count of ten or more. The rearrangement joins TRBV20-1 to TRBJ2-1, with a weak D call TRBD2 (6 bases). Germline V lookup: CDR1 DFQATT, CDR2 SNEGSKA (reference sequence). This CDR3 region has 13 residues. Trimming shortened V by 6 bases and J by 8 bases, and 17 bases separated the two germline ends. CDR3 loop: CSASPGLSYEQFF. The CDR3 DNA sequence: TGCAGTGCGAGTCCGGGACTCTCTTATGAGCAGTTCTTC.

This clonotype appeared a single time. The chain uses TRBV30 and TRBJ2-7; 7 positions agree with TRBD1. Per the germline V gene, CDR1 is GTSNPN and CDR2 is SVGIG (reference sequence). Trimming cost V 2 bases and J 5 bases; bases outside gene matches: 9. CDR3 length: 14 residues. The CDR3 DNA is TGTGCCTGGAGTACCGGGACAGCAGACCACGAGCAGTACTTC. It specifies CAWSTGTADHEQYF.

This chain links TRBV2 with TRBJ2-3; 10 nucleotides match TRBD2. The germline V gene encodes CDR1 SNHLY and CDR2 FYNNEI. J gave up 2 bases and V 8 bases, and 13 bases lay outside the gene matches. This CDR3 region has 17 residues. The chain's CDR3 is CASRRTSGSVDTDTQYF. For the CDR3, the DNA is TGTGCCAGCCGACGGACTAGCGGCAGCGTTGACACAGATACGCAGTATTTT.

This clonotype was observed a handful of times. The chain couples TRBV9 to TRBJ1-4; 9 bases match TRBD1. This CDR3 comprises 15 residues. The ends lost 0 bases at V and 7 bases at J; junction bases unmatched: 4. Germline V gene sequence: CDR1 SGDLS, CDR2 YYNGEE. The CDR3 region has the DNA TGTGCCAGCAGCGTAGACACAGGGGGCCGTGAAAAACTGTTTTTT. Translation gives CASSVDTGGREKLFF.

This clonotype was seen many times. The chain employs TRBV12-3 or TRBV12-4 and TRBJ2-7; D might be TRBD2 (7 bases). This CDR3 contains 15 residues. Trimming cost V 7 bases and J 6 bases, with 22 bases left between them. The CDR3 region has the DNA TGTGCCAGCACCCCAGCCGCCACAGGGAGGGTCGAGCAGTACTTC. Protein sequence: CASTPAATGRVEQYF.

Only a few counts were recorded for this clonotype. This chain uses TRBV4-1 with TRBJ2-7, with D possibly TRBD2 on 5 matching bases. The CDR3 covers 15 residues. Trimming shortened V by 0 bases and J by 5 bases, and 14 bases separated the two germline ends. Germline-derived CDR1 and CDR2 are MGHRA and YSYEKL. CDR3 sequence reads: CASSQDRTIGDEQYF. The CDR3 DNA is TGCGCCAGCAGCCAAGATAGAACCATCGGGGACGAGCAGTACTTC.

This clonotype was observed at least ten times. The CDR3 reads CASSAGHLGNTIYF. The CDR3 coding sequence is TGTGCCAGCAGCGCGGGCCACCTTGGAAACACCATATATTTT. The rearrangement joins TRBV7-2 to TRBJ1-3; D is unclear. V dropped 5 bases and J dropped 3 bases, with 11 bases sitting between them. Per germline, CDR1 SGHTA and CDR2 FQGNSA. The CDR3 has 14 residues.

This clonotype was counted many times. One end of the junction does not line up with germline, which may come from a read error. The rearrangement joins TRBV5-5 to TRBJ1-1, with D tentatively TRBD1 (5 bases). The CDR3 is 15 amino acids. CDR1 is SGHKS and CDR2 is YYEKEE in the germline V gene (reference sequence). The CDR3 coding sequence is TGCGCCAGCAGCCCTGACGGGGGATCGAACACTGAAGCTTTCTTT. This sequence encodes CASSPDGGSNTEAFF. Filled out from reference TRBV5-5 and TRBJ1-1, the complete variable domain reads DAGVTQSPTHLIKTRGQQVTLRCSPISGHKSVSWYQQVLGQGPQFIFQYYEKEERGRGNFPDRFSARQFPNYSSELNVNALLLGDSALYLCASSPDGGSNTEAFFGQGTRLTVV.

Comments on this clonotype: With only one base between it and a far larger clone, this is likely a read error. The V and J genes are TRBV7-3 and TRBJ2-5; D is tentatively TRBD1 or TRBD2 (5 bases each). The better agreement between TRBJ2-1 and the DNA end casts doubt on the J call. CDR3 length: 15 amino acids. The germline gives CDR1 SGHTA, CDR2 FQGTGA. The CDR3 region has the DNA TGTGCCAGCAGCTTAACGTCTGTCGGGGACCGGGAGCAGTTCTTC. Translation: CASSLTSVGDREQFF.

V usage is TRBV30 and J usage is TRBJ1-1; D is possibly TRBD1 (5 bases). Germline V gives CDR1 GTSNPN, CDR2 SVGIG (reference sequence). V was pared by 3 bases and J by 8 bases, with 22 bases between. CDR3 length: 15 residues. The CDR3 spells CAWRTRARDKYEAFF. CDR3 in DNA: TGTGCCTGGAGAACACGGGCCAGGGATAAGTACGAAGCTTTCTTT.

This clonotype was seen many times. This chain joins TRBV11-2 and TRBJ2-1, with 8 bases aligning to TRBD2. CDR1 and CDR2 from the germline V gene are SGHAT and FQNNGV. The CDR3 spans 17 residues. V lost 4 bases and J lost 7; bases outside the gene matches: 15. The CDR3 loop is CASSSPRLTGGPNEQFF. CDR3 DNA: TGTGCCAGCAGCTCCCCGCGGCTTACGGGGGGGCCGAATGAGCAGTTCTTC.

This clonotype was counted ten times or more. The V gene is TRBV6-2 or TRBV6-3, the J gene TRBJ2-3; 8 nucleotides align to TRBD2. With V trimmed by 2 bases and J by 3 bases, 7 bases remained unmatched. This CDR3 comprises 16 residues. Germline V gene lookup returns CDR1 MNHEY and CDR2 SVGEGT. CDR3 sequence reads: CASSYLSAGGTDTQYF. In DNA, the CDR3 is TGTGCCAGCAGTTACCTTTCCGCGGGGGGAACAGATACGCAGTATTTT.